The 8 T cell receptor beta chains below were found in one sample sequenced in a study of T cell clones after liver transplantation. The assay was immunoSEQ multiplex PCR, and TCRdb's table has in-frame clones only and misses some. The sample yields tens of thousands of clones, around 70% seen once. The material was CD4+ T cells from blood, obtained at the 22-month timepoint. The origin of the receptors is a human patient who received a liver transplant. Some T cells may be provided by the graft donor.

The chain has TRBV28 and TRBJ2-1; the D gene is possibly TRBD1 (5 bases). The germline V gene encodes CDR1 MDHEN and CDR2 SYDVKM. V lost 1 base to trimming and J lost 8 bases, with 6 bases between them. The CDR3 contains 12 residues. The DNA of the CDR3 is TGTGCCAGCAGTTTATCAGGGTATGAGCAGTTCTTC. Its protein product is CASSLSGYEQFF.

The rearrangement links TRBV10-3 to TRBJ1-5; D is perhaps TRBD1 (6 bases). Trimming removed 4 bases from V and 3 bases from J, with 13 bases in between. Germline CDR1 and CDR2: ENHRY and SYGVKD. This CDR3 is built from 15 residues. CDR3 DNA sequence: TGTGCCATCAGTGCGGGGGGCCTAGACAATCAGCCCCAGCATTTT. Residues: CAISAGGLDNQPQHF.

This clone has only a few counts. The gene calls are TRBV30 and TRBJ1-1; D is perhaps TRBD1 (5 bases). The CDR3 loop spans 16 amino acids. Germline loops: CDR1 GTSNPN, CDR2 SVGIG (reference sequence). Trimming left V 3 bases short and J 8 bases short, with 25 bases between. This chain's CDR3 is CAWRLWGSGVAGEAFF. CDR3 DNA sequence: TGTGCCTGGAGACTCTGGGGTTCGGGGGTGGCAGGAGAAGCTTTCTTT.

This chain links TRBV7-2 with TRBJ2-3, with 10 bases aligning to TRBD1. Germline trimming cut 4 bases from V and 4 bases from J; bases unmatched to any gene: 5. The CDR3 is made up of 15 amino acids. Germline CDR1 SGHTA, CDR2 FQGNSA. The CDR3 protein is CASSSYGQGADTQYF. Written as DNA, the CDR3 is TGTGCCAGCAGCTCTTATGGACAGGGGGCAGATACGCAGTATTTT.

This clone turned up a few times. This chain links TRBV7-2 with TRBJ2-1, with 10 positions matching TRBD1. CDR3 length: 15 residues. Germline CDR1 reads SGHTA; CDR2 reads FQGNSA. The V segment lost 5 bases and the J segment 9 bases; nucleotides outside the gene matches: 10. The CDR3 DNA is TGTGCCAGCAGCAGCCCCGGGACAGGGGCCCCTGAGCAGTTCTTC. As protein: CASSSPGTGAPEQFF.

The chain combines TRBV21-1 with TRBJ2-3. TRBV21-1 is recorded as a pseudogene. The CDR3 is 14 amino acids. DNA of the CDR3: TGTGCCAGCAGCAGAATACCTAGCACAGATACGCAGTATTTT. Amino acids: CASSRIPSTDTQYF.

This clone was seen a single time. A read error is possible here, since a much larger clone lies one base away. The V and J genes are TRBV27 and TRBJ1-4, with D perhaps matching TRBD1 (6 bases). The CDR3 totals 16 residues. The germline V gene has CDR1 MNHEY and CDR2 SMNVEV (reference sequence). The CDR3 spells CAGSFGGTNPGEKLFF. DNA for the CDR3: TGTGCCGGCAGTTTTGGGGGGACAAATCCGGGAGAAAAACTGTTTTTT.

The chain recombines TRBV7-2 with TRBJ1-1; 10 bases are a match to TRBD1. The CDR3 is made up of 15 amino acids. Germline assignment: CDR1 SGHTA and CDR2 FQGNSA. Losses at the gene ends were 5 bases for V and 4 bases for J; bases not matched to a gene: 7. In nucleotides, the CDR3 is TGTGCCAGCAGCCGCATGGGACAGGGGTCCACTGAAGCTTTCTTT. Amino acid sequence: CASSRMGQGSTEAFF.